Listed below are T cell receptor beta chains from one sample, sequenced in a study of blood T cell repertoires in COVID-19. Data came from immunoSEQ multiplex PCR; TCRdb stores just in-frame clones and leaves some out. In the table there are around 380,000 clones, 81% of which are singletons. Source material: peripheral blood. All receptors come from a human donor with acute or convalescent COVID-19. The donor label of this sample is uncertain. The CDR3 runs from the conserved cysteine through the conserved F or W. Each record gives: clone size, J gene, D gene, V gene, CDR3 DNA, CDR3 protein. D genes are given only for firm matches. The size entry is marked missing in some rows and otherwise reads once, few, many or a size class.

clone size: few
J gene: TRBJ2-7
D gene: -
V gene: TRBV21-1
CDR3 DNA: TGTGCCAGCAGCAAAGAAATGGCTAGCAAGTGCTACGAGCAGTACTTC
CDR3 protein: CASSKEMASKCYEQYF

clone size: -
J gene: TRBJ1-5
D gene: -
V gene: TRBV20-1
CDR3 DNA: TGCAGTGCTAGTTTGGCCCTGGGGCCAAATCAGCCCCAGCATTTT
CDR3 protein: CSASLALGPNQPQHF

clone size: -
J gene: TRBJ1-2
D gene: TRBD1
V gene: TRBV19
CDR3 DNA: TGTGCCAGTAGTCTGACAGGGGACTATGGCTACACCTTC
CDR3 protein: CASSLTGDYGYTF

clone size: -
J gene: TRBJ2-7
D gene: TRBD1
V gene: TRBV28
CDR3 DNA: TGTGCCAGCAGTATGACAGGGGGCTCTCCCTACGAGCAGTACTTC
CDR3 protein: CASSMTGGSPYEQYF

clone size: -
J gene: TRBJ1-5
D gene: -
V gene: TRBV2
CDR3 DNA: TGTGCCAGCAGTGATGTCCGGGGAGCCGTCAAACTCAATCAGCCCCAGCATTTT
CDR3 protein: CASSDVRGAVKLNQPQHF

clone size: -
J gene: TRBJ2-3
D gene: TRBD2
V gene: TRBV7-9
CDR3 DNA: TGTGCCAGCAGCTTTAAGTGGCGACTAGCGGGGAAAACAGATACGCAGTATTTT
CDR3 protein: CASSFKWRLAGKTDTQYF

clone size: -
J gene: TRBJ1-1
D gene: TRBD1
V gene: TRBV18
CDR3 DNA: TGTGCCAGCTCACCTCGACAGGGGGTTACTGAAGCTTTCTTT
CDR3 protein: CASSPRQGVTEAFF

clone size: once
J gene: TRBJ2-3
D gene: TRBD1
V gene: TRBV24-1
CDR3 DNA: TGTGCCACCAGTGACTCGGGACAGGGTACGAATACGCAGTATTTT
CDR3 protein: CATSDSGQGTNTQYF

clone size: -
J gene: TRBJ1-1
D gene: -
V gene: TRBV7-9
CDR3 DNA: TGTGCCAGCACCCCGGGGGGTCGAGACACTGAAGCTTTCTTT
CDR3 protein: CASTPGGRDTEAFF

clone size: -
J gene: TRBJ2-1
D gene: TRBD1
V gene: TRBV14
CDR3 DNA: TGTGCCAGCAGCCAATTTTCGGGGACAGGGATCAATGAGCAGTTCTTC
CDR3 protein: CASSQFSGTGINEQFF

clone size: once
J gene: TRBJ2-7
D gene: TRBD2
V gene: TRBV2
CDR3 DNA: TGTGCCAGCAGAAGGCTAGCGGGGGGATTCTCCTACGAGCAGTACTTC
CDR3 protein: CASRRLAGGFSYEQYF

clone size: -
J gene: TRBJ2-7
D gene: -
V gene: TRBV28
CDR3 DNA: TGTGCCAGCAGACCGACAGGACTGCTCTACGAGCAGTACTTC
CDR3 protein: CASRPTGLLYEQYF

clone size: -
J gene: TRBJ2-2
D gene: TRBD2
V gene: TRBV30
CDR3 DNA: TGTGCCTGGAGTGGTGGGACTAGCGGGGAGAACACCGGGGAGCTGTTTTTT
CDR3 protein: CAWSGGTSGENTGELFF

clone size: -
J gene: TRBJ1-5
D gene: -
V gene: TRBV18
CDR3 DNA: TGTGCCAGCTCACCGCAGACAGCCCATAATCAGCCCCAGCATTTT
CDR3 protein: CASSPQTAHNQPQHF

clone size: many
J gene: TRBJ2-5
D gene: -
V gene: TRBV5-1
CDR3 DNA: TGCGCCAGCAGCTCCGGAGCCTCGGTGTACCAAGAGACCCAGTACTTC
CDR3 protein: CASSSGASVYQETQYF

clone size: -
J gene: TRBJ1-1
D gene: -
V gene: TRBV28
CDR3 DNA: TGTGCCAGCAGTCCCCCCCGGGATACCAACACTGAAGCTTTCTTT
CDR3 protein: CASSPPRDTNTEAFF

clone size: -
J gene: TRBJ2-5
D gene: -
V gene: TRBV25-1
CDR3 DNA: TGTGCCAGATACAGAGAAGAGACCCAGTACTTC
CDR3 protein: CARYREETQYF

clone size: once
J gene: TRBJ1-1
D gene: -
V gene: TRBV6-5
CDR3 DNA: TGTGCCAGCAGTTTCGGGACACCTAGGAACACTGAAGCTTTCTTT
CDR3 protein: CASSFGTPRNTEAFF

clone size: -
J gene: TRBJ2-7
D gene: -
V gene: TRBV6-5
CDR3 DNA: TGTGCCAGCAAAACTTCCTACGAGCAGTACTTC
CDR3 protein: CASKTSYEQYF

clone size: -
J gene: TRBJ2-1
D gene: TRBD2
V gene: TRBV6-5
CDR3 DNA: TGTGCCAGCAGGGAGGTTAGCGGGGCTGAGCAGTTCTTC
CDR3 protein: CASREVSGAEQFF

clone size: few
J gene: TRBJ1-3
D gene: -
V gene: TRBV10-3
CDR3 DNA: TGTGCCATCAGTGTAGAGGGAAACACCATATATTTT
CDR3 protein: CAISVEGNTIYF

clone size: -
J gene: TRBJ1-1
D gene: -
V gene: TRBV19
CDR3 DNA: TGTGCCAGTAGTACCAGACGGGAGAACACTGAAGCTTTCTTT
CDR3 protein: CASSTRRENTEAFF

clone size: -
J gene: TRBJ2-5
D gene: TRBD2
V gene: TRBV3-1/TRBV3-2
CDR3 DNA: TGTGCCAGCAGCCCGCCGGTGGAAATAGCGGGGGGCACCGGCGGGGAGACCCAGTACTTC
CDR3 protein: CASSPPVEIAGGTGGETQYF

clone size: -
J gene: TRBJ1-2
D gene: -
V gene: TRBV5-5
CDR3 DNA: TGTGCCAGCAGCTTACAGGAGAATTATGGCTACACCTTC
CDR3 protein: CASSLQENYGYTF

clone size: -
J gene: TRBJ2-1
D gene: -
V gene: TRBV2
CDR3 DNA: TGTGCCAGCAAGAAGTATCCAGACAATGAGCAGTTCTTC
CDR3 protein: CASKKYPDNEQFF

clone size: -
J gene: TRBJ1-1
D gene: -
V gene: TRBV3-1/TRBV3-2
CDR3 DNA: TGTGCCAGCAGCCTTCAGGGGTCAAACACTGAAGCTTTCTTT
CDR3 protein: CASSLQGSNTEAFF

clone size: -
J gene: TRBJ2-5
D gene: TRBD1
V gene: TRBV28
CDR3 DNA: TGTGCCAGCAGTTATGGGACAGGGGGAGTGCGGACCCAGTACTTC
CDR3 protein: CASSYGTGGVRTQYF

clone size: once
J gene: TRBJ1-1
D gene: -
V gene: TRBV7-9
CDR3 DNA: TGTGCCAGCAGCCCGAACACCTATCGGGTGGCGGAAACTGAAGCTTTCTTT
CDR3 protein: CASSPNTYRVAETEAFF

clone size: -
J gene: TRBJ1-4
D gene: TRBD1
V gene: TRBV28
CDR3 DNA: TGTGCCAGCAGTTTGCTGACAGGGGCAACTAATGAAAAACTGTTTTTT
CDR3 protein: CASSLLTGATNEKLFF

clone size: -
J gene: TRBJ1-2
D gene: -
V gene: TRBV5-1
CDR3 DNA: TGCGCCAGCAGCTTGGGGCAGGCCCGTCAAGCCTATGGCTACACCTTC
CDR3 protein: CASSLGQARQAYGYTF

clone size: -
J gene: TRBJ2-1
D gene: TRBD1
V gene: TRBV18
CDR3 DNA: TGTGCCAGCTCACCCAGGCGGGACAGGGCCAATGAGCAGTTCTTC
CDR3 protein: CASSPRRDRANEQFF

clone size: few
J gene: TRBJ2-7
D gene: -
V gene: TRBV19
CDR3 DNA: TGTGCCAGTAGTTCCTCTTCGGGGAAACGACAGTACTTC
CDR3 protein: CASSSSSGKRQYF

clone size: -
J gene: TRBJ2-1
D gene: TRBD2
V gene: TRBV4-2
CDR3 DNA: TGTGCCAGCAGCCAAGCTTCGGGGGGATTCGGTGAGCAGTTCTTC
CDR3 protein: CASSQASGGFGEQFF

clone size: few
J gene: TRBJ1-5
D gene: TRBD1
V gene: TRBV2
CDR3 DNA: TGTGCCAGCGGGGGGACAGGGGCCAATCAGCCCCAGCATTTT
CDR3 protein: CASGGTGANQPQHF